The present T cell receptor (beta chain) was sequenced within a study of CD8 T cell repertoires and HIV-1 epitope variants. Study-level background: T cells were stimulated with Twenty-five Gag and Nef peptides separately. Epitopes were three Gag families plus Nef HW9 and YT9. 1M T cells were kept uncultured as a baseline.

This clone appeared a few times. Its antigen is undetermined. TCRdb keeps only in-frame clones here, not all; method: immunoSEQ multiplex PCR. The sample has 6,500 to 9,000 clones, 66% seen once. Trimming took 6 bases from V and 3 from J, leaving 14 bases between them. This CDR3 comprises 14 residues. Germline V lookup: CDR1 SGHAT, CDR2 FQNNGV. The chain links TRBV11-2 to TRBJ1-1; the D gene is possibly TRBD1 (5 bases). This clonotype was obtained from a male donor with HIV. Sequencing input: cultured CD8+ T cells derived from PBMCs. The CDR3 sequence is CASSPGTVDTEAFF. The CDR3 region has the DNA TGTGCCAGCAGTCCCGGGACGGTGGACACTGAAGCTTTCTTT.